One sample yielded the 2 T cell receptor beta chains listed below, sequenced in a study of T cell repertoires in cytomegalovirus infection (dated by TCRdb to about 2019). The sample was run on an Illumina HiSeq 1500. The public reads were reanalyzed by TCRdb: fastp trimming at Q25, MiXCR alignment, in-frame beta chains only. Identical CDR3 proteins give one entry, which carries the most common genes and DNA. In this sample the table shows about 530,000 distinct CDR3 sequences, more than 20% of which occur a single time. The top ten constitute roughly 13% of the sample. The source material was PBMCs. The receptor set was obtained from a human donor in good health (CMV status not recorded). Some clones in this sample may be carry-over from other donors' samples.

The chain recombines TRBV7-8 with TRBJ1-3; 8 nucleotides match TRBD1. The germline V gene encodes CDR1 SGHVS and CDR2 FQNEAQ. CDR3 length: 16 residues. The ends lost 1 base at V and 5 bases at J; junction bases unmatched: 7. The CDR3: CASSLVTDRGRNTIYF. CDR3 bases: TGTGCCAGCAGCTTAGTCACAGACAGGGGACGAAACACCATATATTTT.

Only a few counts were recorded for this clonotype. The chain couples TRBV7-7 to TRBJ2-1; a possible D gene is TRBD2 (5 bases). V lost 4 bases to trimming and J lost 5 bases, with 15 bases between them. The germline V gene encodes CDR1 SSHAT and CDR2 FNYEAQ (reference sequence). The CDR3 is 15 amino acids. The CDR3 bases are TGTGCCAGCAGCTCCGGGCTAGCCTTCAACAATGAGCAGTTCTTC. Amino acids: CASSSGLAFNNEQFF.